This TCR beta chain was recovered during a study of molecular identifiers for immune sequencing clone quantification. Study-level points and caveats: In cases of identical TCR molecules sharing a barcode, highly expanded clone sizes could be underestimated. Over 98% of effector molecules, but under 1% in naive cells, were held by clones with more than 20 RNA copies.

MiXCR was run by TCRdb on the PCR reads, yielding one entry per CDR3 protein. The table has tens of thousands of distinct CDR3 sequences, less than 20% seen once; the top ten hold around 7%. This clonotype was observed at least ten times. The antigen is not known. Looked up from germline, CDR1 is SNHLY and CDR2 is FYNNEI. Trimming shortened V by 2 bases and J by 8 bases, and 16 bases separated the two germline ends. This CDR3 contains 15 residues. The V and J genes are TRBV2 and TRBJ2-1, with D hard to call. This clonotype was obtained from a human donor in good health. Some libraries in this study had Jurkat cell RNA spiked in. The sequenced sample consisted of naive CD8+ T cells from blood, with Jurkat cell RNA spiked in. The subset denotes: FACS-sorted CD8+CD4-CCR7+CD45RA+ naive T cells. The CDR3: CASSEILGLVDEQFF. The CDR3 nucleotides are TGTGCCAGCAGTGAAATATTAGGTTTGGTCGATGAGCAGTTCTTC.